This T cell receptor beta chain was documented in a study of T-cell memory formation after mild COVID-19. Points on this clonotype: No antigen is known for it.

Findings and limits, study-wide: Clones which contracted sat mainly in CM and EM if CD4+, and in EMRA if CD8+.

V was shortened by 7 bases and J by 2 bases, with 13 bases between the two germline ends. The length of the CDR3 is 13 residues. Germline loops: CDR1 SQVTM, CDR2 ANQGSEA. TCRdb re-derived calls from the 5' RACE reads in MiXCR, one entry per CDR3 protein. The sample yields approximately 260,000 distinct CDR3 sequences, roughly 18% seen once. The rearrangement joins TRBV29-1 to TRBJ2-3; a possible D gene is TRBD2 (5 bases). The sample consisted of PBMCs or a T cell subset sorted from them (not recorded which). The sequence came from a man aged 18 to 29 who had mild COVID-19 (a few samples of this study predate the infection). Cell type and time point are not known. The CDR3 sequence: CSGVPGNTDTQYF. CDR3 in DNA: TGCAGCGGCGTCCCGGGGAACACAGATACGCAGTATTTT.